The 14 T cell receptor beta chains reported below all come from one sample, sequenced in a study of technical replicates of blood from several donors. Clones were sequenced by immunoSEQ multiplex PCR, and TCRdb holds only the in-frame ones, with some missing. The table has tens of thousands of clones, around 94% seen once. What was sequenced was T cells isolated from PBMCs. All receptors derive from a human donor in good health.

This chain connects TRBV1 to TRBJ2-7; the table's D gene call, TRBD2, was not cross checked with the DNA. TRBV1 is termed a pseudogene. This CDR3 is built from 17 residues. CDR3 sequence reads: CTSSHFEPGLEGYEQYF. CDR3 nucleotides: TGCACCAGCAGCCATTTCGAACCGGGACTAGAAGGCTACGAGCAGTACTTC.

This clone was seen once. The V gene is TRBV28, the J gene TRBJ1-1; D is ambiguous. V dropped 5 bases and J dropped 0 bases, with 16 bases sitting between them. The germline CDR1 and CDR2 sequences are MDHEN and SYDVKM. The CDR3 runs to 16 residues. The CDR3 protein is CASSPLSLRMNTEAFF. The CDR3 nucleotides are TGTGCCAGCAGTCCCCTATCCTTGCGGATGAACACTGAAGCTTTCTTT.

The gene calls are TRBV6-1 and TRBJ2-2; D perhaps matches TRBD1 (5 bases). V was cut by 7 bases and J by 4 bases, with 13 bases left in between. CDR1 and CDR2 from the germline V gene are MNHNS and SASEGT. This CDR3 is 14 amino acids long. The DNA of the CDR3 is TGTGCCAGCATTAGAGGACAACCCACCGGGGAGCTGTTTTTT. This translates into CASIRGQPTGELFF.

The CDR3: CAWSVRGSVNYGYTF. The CDR3 nucleotides are TGTGCCTGGAGTGTAAGAGGGTCGGTTAACTATGGCTACACCTTC. This chain uses TRBV30 with TRBJ1-2; D unclear. CDR1 and CDR2 from the germline V gene are GTSNPN and SVGIG (reference sequence). The ends were cut back, 0 bases at V and 1 base at J, with 12 bases in the middle. This CDR3 has 15 residues.

The rearrangement links TRBV2 to TRBJ2-7; no firm D call. The CDR3 sequence is 12 residues long. Germline lookup yields CDR1 SNHLY and CDR2 FYNNEI. V was trimmed by 7 bases and J by 0 bases, leaving 7 bases between them. CDR3 protein: CASTEYSYEQYF. In DNA, the CDR3 is TGTGCCAGCACGGAGTACTCCTACGAGCAGTACTTC.

V gene TRBV27 combines with J gene TRBJ2-3, with TRBD2 matching over 9 bases. This CDR3 is built from 14 residues. The V segment lost 3 bases and the J segment 5 bases; nucleotides outside the gene matches: 3. Germline V gene data show CDR1 as MNHEY and CDR2 as SMNVEV (reference sequence). The CDR3 reads CASSLLTSGDTQYF. The DNA for the CDR3 is TGTGCCAGCAGTTTGTTGACTAGCGGAGATACGCAGTATTTT.

The rearrangement joins TRBV28 to TRBJ2-4, with a weak D call TRBD1 (5 bases). V lost 3 bases and J 0 bases, leaving 21 bases between the germline ends. CDR1 and CDR2 from the germline V gene are MDHEN and SYDVKM. The CDR3 spans 19 residues. CDR3 bases: TGTGCCAGCAGTTTGCTTACAGGTTCTCTGGGCGAAGCCAAAAACATTCAGTACTTC. This encodes CASSLLTGSLGEAKNIQYF.

The chain combines TRBV19 with TRBJ1-1; no reliable D call. The CDR3 is 14 residues long. V lost 7 bases to trimming and J lost 11 bases, with 23 bases between them. Germline CDR1 is LNHDA and CDR2 is SQIVND (reference sequence). The CDR3 DNA follows: TGTGCCAGTATAGGTCCAACAACGGACTTTGGGGCTTTCTTT. Protein sequence: CASIGPTTDFGAFF.

This sequence joins TRBV9 and TRBJ1-5; possible D gene TRBD1, 5 bases. Germline CDR1 SGDLS, CDR2 YYNGEE. Trimming removed 3 bases at V and 4 bases at J, with 14 bases between. The CDR3 is made up of 15 amino acids. The CDR3 spells CASSASGFVNQPQHF. The CDR3 DNA follows: TGTGCCAGCAGCGCGTCAGGGTTTGTAAATCAGCCCCAGCATTTT.

The rearrangement uses TRBV28 and TRBJ1-4, with 7 bases identical to TRBD1. The CDR3 length is 15 residues. Germline trimming cut 4 bases from V and 3 bases from J; bases unmatched to any gene: 5. CDR1 MDHEN and CDR2 SYDVKM come from the germline V gene. The CDR3 here is CASSSTGTANEKLFF. CDR3 in DNA: TGTGCCAGCAGTTCGACCGGGACAGCTAATGAAAAACTGTTTTTT.

This chain links TRBV11-2 with TRBJ2-1; D uncertain. There are 12 residues in the CDR3. Between the trimmed V and J ends, which lost 5 bases and 7 bases, there was a span of 9 bases. Germline lookup yields CDR1 SGHAT and CDR2 FQNNGV. The CDR3 loop reads CASSLLTNEQFF. DNA for the CDR3: TGTGCCAGCAGCCTACTAACGAATGAGCAGTTCTTC.

The chain joins TRBV7-3 to TRBJ1-5, with D uncertain. V was clipped by 0 bases and J by 6 bases, with 9 bases between them. This CDR3 comprises 14 residues. The germline gives CDR1 SGHTA, CDR2 FQGTGA. The CDR3 is CASSLTPLSQPQHF. Here the CDR3 DNA reads TGTGCCAGCAGCTTAACGCCCCTTAGTCAGCCCCAGCATTTT.

This sequence joins TRBV18 and TRBJ2-7; possible D gene TRBD2, 5 bases. V lost 4 bases, J lost 5 bases, and 15 bases lay in between. Germline V CDR1 and CDR2: KGHSH, LQKENI. The CDR3 is 14 amino acids. The CDR3 sequence is CASSLNGVMHEQYF. The CDR3 bases are TGTGCCAGCTCACTTAACGGGGTAATGCACGAGCAGTACTTC.

The V call is TRBV5-1, the J call TRBJ2-5; 7 bases map to TRBD1. The CDR3 is 14 amino acids. The J segment lost 2 bases and the V segment lost 1 base, leaving 2 bases of the junction unmatched. Per the germline V gene, CDR1 is SGHRS and CDR2 is YFSETQ. The CDR3 nucleotides read TGCGCCAGCAGCTTGATGGGACAGCAAGAGACCCAGTACTTC. Translating gives CASSLMGQQETQYF.